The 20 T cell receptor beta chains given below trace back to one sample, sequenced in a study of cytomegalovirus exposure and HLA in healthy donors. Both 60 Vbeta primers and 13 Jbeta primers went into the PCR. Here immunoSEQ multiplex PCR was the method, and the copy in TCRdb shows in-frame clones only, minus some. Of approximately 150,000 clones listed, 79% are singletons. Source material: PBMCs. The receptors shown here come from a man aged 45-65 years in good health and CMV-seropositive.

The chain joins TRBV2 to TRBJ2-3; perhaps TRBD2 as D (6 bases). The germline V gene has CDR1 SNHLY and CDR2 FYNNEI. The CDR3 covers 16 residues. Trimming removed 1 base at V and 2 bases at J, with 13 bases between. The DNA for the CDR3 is TGTGCCAGCAGTGAAGGGAAGGGCGGGAACACAGATACGCAGTATTTT. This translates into CASSEGKGGNTDTQYF.

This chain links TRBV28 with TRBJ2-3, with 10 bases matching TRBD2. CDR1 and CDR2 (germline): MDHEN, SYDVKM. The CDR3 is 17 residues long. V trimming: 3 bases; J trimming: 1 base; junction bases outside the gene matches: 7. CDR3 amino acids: CASSFFPSGSGTDTQYF. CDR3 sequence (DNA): TGTGCCAGCAGTTTTTTCCCTAGCGGGAGTGGCACAGATACGCAGTATTTT.

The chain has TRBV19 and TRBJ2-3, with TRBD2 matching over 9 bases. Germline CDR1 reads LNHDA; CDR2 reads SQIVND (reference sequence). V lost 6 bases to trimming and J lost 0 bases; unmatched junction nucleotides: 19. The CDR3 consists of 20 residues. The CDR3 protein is CASSGTAGLAGHPSTDTQYF. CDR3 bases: TGTGCCAGTAGCGGGACAGCAGGGCTAGCGGGGCACCCTAGCACAGATACGCAGTATTTT.

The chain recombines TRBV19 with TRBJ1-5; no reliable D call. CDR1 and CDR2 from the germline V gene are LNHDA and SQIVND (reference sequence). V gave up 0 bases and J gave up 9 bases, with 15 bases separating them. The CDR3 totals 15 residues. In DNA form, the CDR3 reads TGTGCCAGTAGTATAGATCTGGGGAGAATTAGGCCCCAGCATTTT. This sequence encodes CASSIDLGRIRPQHF.

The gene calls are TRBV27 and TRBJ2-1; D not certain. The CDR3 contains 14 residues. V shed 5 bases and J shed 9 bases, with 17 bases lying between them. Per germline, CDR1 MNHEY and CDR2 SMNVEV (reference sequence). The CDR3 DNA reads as TGTGCCAGCAGTCCCGGGTTTGGTCTTGGTGAGCAGTTCTTC. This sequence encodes CASSPGFGLGEQFF.

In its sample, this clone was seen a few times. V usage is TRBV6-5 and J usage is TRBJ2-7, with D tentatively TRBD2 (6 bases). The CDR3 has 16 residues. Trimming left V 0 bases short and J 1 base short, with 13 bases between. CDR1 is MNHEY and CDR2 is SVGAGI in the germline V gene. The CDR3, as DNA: TGTGCCAGCAGTTACTCGATGGGAGGATCATCCTACGAGCAGTACTTC. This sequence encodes CASSYSMGGSSYEQYF.

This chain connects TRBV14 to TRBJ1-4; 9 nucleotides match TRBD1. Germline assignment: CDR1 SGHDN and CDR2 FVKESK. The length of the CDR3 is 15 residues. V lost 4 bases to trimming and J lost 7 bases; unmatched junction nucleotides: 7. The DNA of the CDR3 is TGTGCCAGCAGCCGACTCGGACAGGGGCGTGAAAAACTGTTTTTT. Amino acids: CASSRLGQGREKLFF.

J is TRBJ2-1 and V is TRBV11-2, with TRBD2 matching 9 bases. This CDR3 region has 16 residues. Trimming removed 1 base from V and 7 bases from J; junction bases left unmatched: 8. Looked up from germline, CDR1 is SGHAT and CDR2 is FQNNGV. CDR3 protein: CASSLAALAGRNEQFF. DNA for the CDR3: TGTGCCAGCAGCTTAGCGGCTCTAGCGGGACGGAATGAGCAGTTCTTC.

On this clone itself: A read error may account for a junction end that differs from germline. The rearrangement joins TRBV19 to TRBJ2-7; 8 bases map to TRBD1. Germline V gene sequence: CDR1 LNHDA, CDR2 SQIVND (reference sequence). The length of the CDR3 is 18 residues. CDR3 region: CASSIRTGTAGSSSEQYF. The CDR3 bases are TGTGCCAGTAGTATTCGGACAGGGACGGCGGGGTCCTCCTCCGAGCAGTACTTC.

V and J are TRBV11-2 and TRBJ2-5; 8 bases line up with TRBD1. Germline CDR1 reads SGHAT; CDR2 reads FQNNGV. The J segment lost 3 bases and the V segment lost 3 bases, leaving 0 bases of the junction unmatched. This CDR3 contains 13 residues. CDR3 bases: TGTGCCAGCAGCTTGACAGGGGAAGAGACCCAGTACTTC. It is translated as CASSLTGEETQYF.

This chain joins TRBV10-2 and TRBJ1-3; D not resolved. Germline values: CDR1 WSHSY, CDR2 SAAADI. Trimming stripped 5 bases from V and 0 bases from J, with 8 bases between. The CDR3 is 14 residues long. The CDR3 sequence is CASSFYGSGNTIYF. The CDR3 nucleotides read TGCGCCAGCAGTTTCTACGGCTCTGGAAACACCATATATTTT.

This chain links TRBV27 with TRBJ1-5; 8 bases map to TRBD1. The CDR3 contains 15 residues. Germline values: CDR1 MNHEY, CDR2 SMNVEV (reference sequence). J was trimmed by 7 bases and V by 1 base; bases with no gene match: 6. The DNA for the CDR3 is TGTGCCAGCAGTTTATTGGGCCAGGGGGCCCAGCCCCAGCATTTT. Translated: CASSLLGQGAQPQHF.

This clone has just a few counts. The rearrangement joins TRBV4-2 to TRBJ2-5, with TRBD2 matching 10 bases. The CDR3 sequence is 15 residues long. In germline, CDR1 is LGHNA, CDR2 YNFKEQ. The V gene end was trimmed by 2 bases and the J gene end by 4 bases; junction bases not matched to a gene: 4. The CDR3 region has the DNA TGTGCCAGCAGCCAAAACCTAGCGGGAGCAGAGACCCAGTACTTC. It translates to CASSQNLAGAETQYF.

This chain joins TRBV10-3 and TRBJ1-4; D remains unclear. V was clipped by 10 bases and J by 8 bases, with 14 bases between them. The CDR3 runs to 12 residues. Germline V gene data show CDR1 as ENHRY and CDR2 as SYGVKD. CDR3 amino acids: CATRQPGEKLFF. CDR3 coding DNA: TGTGCCACCAGACAACCGGGGGAAAAACTGTTTTTT.

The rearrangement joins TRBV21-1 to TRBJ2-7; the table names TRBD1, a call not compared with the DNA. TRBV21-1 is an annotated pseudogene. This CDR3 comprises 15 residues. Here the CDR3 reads CASSKEDRGQDEQYF. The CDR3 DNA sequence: TGTGCCAGCAGCAAAGAGGACAGGGGGCAGGACGAGCAGTACTTC.

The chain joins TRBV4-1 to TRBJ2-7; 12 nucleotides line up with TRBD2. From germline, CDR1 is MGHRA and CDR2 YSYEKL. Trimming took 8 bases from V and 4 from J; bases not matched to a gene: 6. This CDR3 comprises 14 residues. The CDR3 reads CASSEGTSGYEQYF. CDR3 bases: TGCGCCAGCTCCGAAGGGACTAGCGGGTACGAGCAGTACTTC.

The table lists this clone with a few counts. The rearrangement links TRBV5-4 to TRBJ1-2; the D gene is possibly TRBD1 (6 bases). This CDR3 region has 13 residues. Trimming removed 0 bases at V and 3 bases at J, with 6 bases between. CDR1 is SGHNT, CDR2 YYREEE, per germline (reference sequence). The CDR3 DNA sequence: TGTGCCAGCAGCTTGGGGGGGCACTATGGCTACACCTTC. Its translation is CASSLGGHYGYTF.

The CDR3 DNA sequence: TGTGCCAGCAGCAGGGCCCTTGGGTTCGGCTACACCTTC. Translation gives CASSRALGFGYTF. The chain carries TRBV27 and TRBJ1-2; D may be TRBD1 (5 bases). The CDR3 runs 13 residues. In germline, CDR1 is MNHEY, CDR2 SMNVEV (reference sequence). The V and J ends lost 6 bases and 8 bases respectively, with 16 bases between them.

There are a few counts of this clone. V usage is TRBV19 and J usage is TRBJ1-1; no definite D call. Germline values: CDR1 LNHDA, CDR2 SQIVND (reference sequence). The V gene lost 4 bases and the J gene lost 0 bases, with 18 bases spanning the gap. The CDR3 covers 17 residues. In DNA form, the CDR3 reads TGTGCCAGTAGTACCCGATCGGGTCGGGGTTTGAACACTGAAGCTTTCTTT. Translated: CASSTRSGRGLNTEAFF.

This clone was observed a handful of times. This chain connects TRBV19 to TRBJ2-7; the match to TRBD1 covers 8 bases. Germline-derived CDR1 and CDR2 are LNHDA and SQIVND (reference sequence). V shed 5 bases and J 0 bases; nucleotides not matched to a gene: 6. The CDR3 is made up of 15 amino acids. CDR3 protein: CASSDRGASSYEQYF. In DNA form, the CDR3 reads TGTGCCAGTAGTGACAGGGGTGCCAGCTCCTACGAGCAGTACTTC.